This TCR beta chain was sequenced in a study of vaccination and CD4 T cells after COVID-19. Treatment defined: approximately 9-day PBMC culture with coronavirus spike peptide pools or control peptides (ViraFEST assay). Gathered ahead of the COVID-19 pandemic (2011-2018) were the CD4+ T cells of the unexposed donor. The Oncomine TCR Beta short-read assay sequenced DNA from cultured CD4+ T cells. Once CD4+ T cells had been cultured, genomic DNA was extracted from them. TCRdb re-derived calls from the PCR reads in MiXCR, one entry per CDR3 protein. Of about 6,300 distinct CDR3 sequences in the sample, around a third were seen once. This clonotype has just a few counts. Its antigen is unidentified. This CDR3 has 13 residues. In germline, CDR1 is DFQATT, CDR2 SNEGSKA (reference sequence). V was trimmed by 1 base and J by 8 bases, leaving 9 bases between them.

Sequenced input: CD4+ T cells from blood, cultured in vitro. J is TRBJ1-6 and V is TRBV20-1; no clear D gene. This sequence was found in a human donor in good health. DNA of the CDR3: TGCAGTGCTAGAGCAGCCGGAGATTCACCCCTCCACTTT. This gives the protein CSARAAGDSPLHF.